Described below is a single T cell receptor beta chain sequence and its context. The V and J ends lost 3 bases and 2 bases respectively, with 7 bases between them. CDR3 length: 13 amino acids. Germline CDR1 and CDR2: LNHNV and YYDKDF (reference sequence). Original analysis: Amplification of reference gene primers provided the estimated nucleated cell counts. The table came from immunoSEQ multiplex PCR; TCRdb's copy has only in-frame clones and leaves some out. From that table come the V and J calls and clone size; the DNA was used to work out D and trimming. The sample lists 210,000 or so clones; roughly 80% were seen once. The data originate from a study of blood T cell repertoires in COVID-19. Across the study: Both acute and convalescent COVID-19 samples were obtained from the United States, Italy and Spain. T cells, B-cell-depleted T cells, or PBMCs supplied cDNA or gDNA.

Source material: peripheral blood. This sequence originates from a man aged 50 to 60 who had recovered from COVID-19. The chain joins TRBV15 to TRBJ1-2; no clear D gene. The CDR3 reads CATSSYRNYGYTF. The CDR3 DNA reads as TGTGCCACCAGCAGTTACAGAAACTATGGCTACACCTTC.